This T cell receptor beta chain stems from a study of cytomegalovirus exposure and HLA in healthy donors. Overall study: The 120 validation repertoires used the same platform as the approximately 670 first-cohort repertoires (as reported by a later analysis).

Sequencing was performed with immunoSEQ multiplex PCR; in TCRdb, only in-frame clones are kept and a portion is missing. The repertoire holds some 170,000 clones, around nine tenths seen once, with less than 3.5% in the top ten. Study outcomes and limitations: TCR sequences were mostly rare, though some public TCRs occurred in many donors.

Remarks on this clone: The target antigen is unknown.

This TCR was sampled from a man between 18 and 35 years old in good health and CMV-seropositive. The sequencing sample was made of PBMCs.

The CDR3 coding sequence is TGTGCCAGCAGCAGTGTAGCGGGCACAGATACGCAGTATTTT. Its translation: CASSSVAGTDTQYF. The V call is TRBV7-6, the J call TRBJ2-3, with D maybe TRBD2 (6 bases). Germline V CDR1 and CDR2: SGHVS, FNYEAQ. The CDR3 totals 14 residues. V was clipped by 5 bases and J by 1 base, with 10 bases between them. The whole variable domain, remainder taken from reference TRBV7-6 and TRBJ2-3, is GAGVSQSPRYKVTKRGQDVALRCDPISGHVSLYWYRQALGQGPEFLTYFNYEAQQDKSGLPNDRFSAERPEGSISTLTIQRTEQRDSAMYRCASSSVAGTDTQYFGPGTRLTVL.